This T cell receptor (beta chain) was recorded in a study of T cells after yellow fever vaccination. The CDR3 contains 17 residues. CDR1 and CDR2 (germline): LGHNA, YSLEER. Losses at the gene ends were 0 bases for V and 9 bases for J; bases not matched to a gene: 9. This clonotype was observed a handful of times. TCRdb fed the 5' RACE reads into MiXCR, producing one record per CDR3 protein. The data hold about 630,000 distinct CDR3 sequences, with 12% observed a single time. The material was PBMCs, obtained on the day of the yellow fever booster vaccination. This sequence originates from a man between 25 and 39 years old who received the YFV17D yellow fever vaccine. This chain joins TRBV4-3 and TRBJ2-1; 12 bases agree with TRBD2. In DNA form, the CDR3 reads TGCGCCAGCAGCCAAGATATAGGACTAGCGGGAATCACTGAGCAGTTCTTC. Its protein product is CASSQDIGLAGITEQFF.